This entry is about one T cell receptor (beta chain). The data stem from a study of T cell changes during pregnancy in multiple sclerosis. Measured with immunoSEQ multiplex PCR; TCRdb has only the in-frame clones, and not every one. Of about 68,000 clones in the sample, just over 90% were seen once. Germline V gene sequence: CDR1 MNHEY, CDR2 SMNVEV (reference sequence). The CDR3 consists of 14 residues. V lost 6 bases, J lost 11 bases, and 11 bases stayed unmatched. The source was peripheral blood, collected in the third trimester of pregnancy. The chain joins TRBV27 to TRBJ2-1, with 9 nucleotides matching TRBD2. The clonotype was recovered from a female donor with multiple sclerosis, enrolled in a pregnancy study. The CDR3, as DNA: TGTGCCAGCAGCCCACTCGGCGGGAGGGCCCAGCAGTTCTTC. Protein product: CASSPLGGRAQQFF.